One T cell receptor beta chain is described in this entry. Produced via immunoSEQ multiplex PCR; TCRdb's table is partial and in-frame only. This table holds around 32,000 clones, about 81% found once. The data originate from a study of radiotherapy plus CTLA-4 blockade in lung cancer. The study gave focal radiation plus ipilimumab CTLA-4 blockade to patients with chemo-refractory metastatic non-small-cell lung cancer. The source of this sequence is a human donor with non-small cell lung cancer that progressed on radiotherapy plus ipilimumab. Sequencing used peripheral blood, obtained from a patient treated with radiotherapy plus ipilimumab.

CDR3 amino acids: CASSPGTGILNEQFF. Written as DNA, the CDR3 is TGTGCCAGCAGTCCCGGGACAGGGATTCTCAATGAGCAGTTCTTC. The chain is built from TRBV7-9 and TRBJ2-1, with TRBD1 identical over 9 bases. The germline V gene encodes CDR1 SEHNR and CDR2 FQNEAQ (reference sequence). V trimming: 6 bases; J trimming: 6 bases; junction bases outside the gene matches: 9. CDR3 length equals 15 residues.